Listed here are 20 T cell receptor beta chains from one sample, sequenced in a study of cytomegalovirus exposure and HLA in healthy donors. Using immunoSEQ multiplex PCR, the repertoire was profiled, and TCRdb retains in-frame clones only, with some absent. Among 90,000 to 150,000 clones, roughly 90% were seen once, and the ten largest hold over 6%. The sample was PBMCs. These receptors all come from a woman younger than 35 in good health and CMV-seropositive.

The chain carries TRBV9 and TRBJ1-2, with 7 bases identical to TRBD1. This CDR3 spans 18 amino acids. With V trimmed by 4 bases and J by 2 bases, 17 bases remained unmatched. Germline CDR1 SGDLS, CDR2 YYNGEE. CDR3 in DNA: TGTGCCAGCAGCCCCCTCCCTAAAGGGGGCAATATCAACTATGGCTACACCTTC. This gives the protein CASSPLPKGGNINYGYTF.

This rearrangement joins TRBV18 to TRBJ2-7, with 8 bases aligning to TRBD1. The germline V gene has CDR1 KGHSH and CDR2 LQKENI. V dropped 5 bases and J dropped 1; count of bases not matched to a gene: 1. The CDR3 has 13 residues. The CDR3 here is CASSRDRSYEQYF. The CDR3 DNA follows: TGTGCCAGCTCAAGGGACAGGTCCTACGAGCAGTACTTC.

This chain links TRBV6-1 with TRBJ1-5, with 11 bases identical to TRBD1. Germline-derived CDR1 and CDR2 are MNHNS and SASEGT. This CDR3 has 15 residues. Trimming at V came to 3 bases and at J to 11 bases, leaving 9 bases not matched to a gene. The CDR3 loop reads CASSDSGTGGRTQHF. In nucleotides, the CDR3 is TGTGCCAGCAGTGACAGCGGGACAGGGGGTAGGACCCAGCATTTT.

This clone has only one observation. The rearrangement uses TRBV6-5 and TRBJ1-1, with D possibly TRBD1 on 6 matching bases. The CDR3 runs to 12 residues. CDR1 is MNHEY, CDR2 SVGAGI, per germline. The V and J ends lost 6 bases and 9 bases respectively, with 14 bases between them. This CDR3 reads CASSTTTGQAFF. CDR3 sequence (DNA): TGTGCCAGCAGCACAACGACAGGCCAAGCTTTCTTT.

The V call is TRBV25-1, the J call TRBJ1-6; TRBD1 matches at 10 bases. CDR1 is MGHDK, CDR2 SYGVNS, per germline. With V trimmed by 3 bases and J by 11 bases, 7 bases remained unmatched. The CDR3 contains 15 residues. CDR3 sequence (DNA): TGTGCCAGCAGTGACCCCGGGACAGGGGTTCCACCCCTCCACTTT. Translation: CASSDPGTGVPPLHF.

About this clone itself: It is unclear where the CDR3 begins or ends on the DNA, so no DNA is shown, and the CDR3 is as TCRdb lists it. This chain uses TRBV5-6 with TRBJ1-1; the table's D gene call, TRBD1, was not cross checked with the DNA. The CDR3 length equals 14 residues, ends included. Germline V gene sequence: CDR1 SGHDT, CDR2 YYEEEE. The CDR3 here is CASSSLDKNTEAFF.

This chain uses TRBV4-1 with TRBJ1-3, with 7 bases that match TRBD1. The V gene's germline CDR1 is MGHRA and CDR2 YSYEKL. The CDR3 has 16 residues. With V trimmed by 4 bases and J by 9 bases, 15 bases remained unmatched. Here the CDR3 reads CASSRGSTGSLGTIYF. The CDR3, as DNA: TGCGCCAGCAGCCGGGGATCGACAGGGTCCCTAGGCACCATATATTTT.

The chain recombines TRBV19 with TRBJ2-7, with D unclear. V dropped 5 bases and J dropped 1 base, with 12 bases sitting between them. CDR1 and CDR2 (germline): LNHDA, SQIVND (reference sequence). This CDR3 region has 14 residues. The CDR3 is CASSVLGSSYEQYF. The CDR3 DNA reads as TGTGCCAGTAGTGTTTTGGGCAGTTCCTACGAGCAGTACTTC.

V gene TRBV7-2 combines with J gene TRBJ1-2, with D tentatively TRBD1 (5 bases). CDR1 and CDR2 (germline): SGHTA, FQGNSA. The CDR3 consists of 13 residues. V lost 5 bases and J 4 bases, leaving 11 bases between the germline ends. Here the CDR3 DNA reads TGTGCCAGCAGCCGAGACGGGGGCTATGGCTACACCTTC. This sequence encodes CASSRDGGYGYTF. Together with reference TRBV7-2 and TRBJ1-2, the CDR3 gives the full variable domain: GAGVSQSPSNKVTEKGKDVELRCDPISGHTALYWYRQSLGQGLEFLIYFQGNSAPDKSGLPSDRFSAERTGGSVSTLTIQRTQQEDSAVYLCASSRDGGYGYTFGSGTRLTVV.

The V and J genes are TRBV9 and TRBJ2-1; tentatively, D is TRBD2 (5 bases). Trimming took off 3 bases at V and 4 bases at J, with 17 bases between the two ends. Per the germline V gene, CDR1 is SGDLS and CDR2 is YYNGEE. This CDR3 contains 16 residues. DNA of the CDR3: TGTGCCAGCAGCGCTGGGAGCGACCTTACATACAATGAGCAGTTCTTC. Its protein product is CASSAGSDLTYNEQFF.

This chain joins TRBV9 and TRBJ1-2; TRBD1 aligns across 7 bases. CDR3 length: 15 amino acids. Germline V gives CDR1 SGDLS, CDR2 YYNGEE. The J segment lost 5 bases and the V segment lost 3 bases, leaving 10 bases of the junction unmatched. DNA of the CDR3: TGTGCCAGCAGCGGAGAAAACAGGGGCTGGTATGGCTACACCTTC. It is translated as CASSGENRGWYGYTF.

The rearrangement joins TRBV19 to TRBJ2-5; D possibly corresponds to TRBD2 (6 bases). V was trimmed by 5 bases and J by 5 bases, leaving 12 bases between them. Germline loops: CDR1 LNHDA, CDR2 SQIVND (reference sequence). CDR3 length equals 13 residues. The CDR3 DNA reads TGTGCCAGTAGTCTCGGGGGTCGGGAGACCCAGTACTTC. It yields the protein CASSLGGRETQYF.

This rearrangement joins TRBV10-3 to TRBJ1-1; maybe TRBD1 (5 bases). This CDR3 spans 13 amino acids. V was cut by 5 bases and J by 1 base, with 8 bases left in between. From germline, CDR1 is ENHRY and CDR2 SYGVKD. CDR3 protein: CAISRRGNTEAFF. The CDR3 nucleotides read TGTGCCATCAGTCGGAGGGGGAACACTGAAGCTTTCTTT.

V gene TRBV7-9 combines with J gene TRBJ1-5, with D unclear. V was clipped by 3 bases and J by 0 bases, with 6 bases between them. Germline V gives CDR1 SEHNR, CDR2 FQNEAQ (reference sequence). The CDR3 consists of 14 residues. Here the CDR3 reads CASSFQNSNQPQHF. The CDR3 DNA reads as TGTGCCAGCAGCTTTCAAAATAGCAATCAGCCCCAGCATTTT.

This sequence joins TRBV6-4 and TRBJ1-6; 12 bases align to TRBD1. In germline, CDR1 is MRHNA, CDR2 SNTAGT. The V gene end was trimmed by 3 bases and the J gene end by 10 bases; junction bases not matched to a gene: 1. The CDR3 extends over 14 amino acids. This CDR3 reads CASSEGTGGSPLHF. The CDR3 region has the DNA TGTGCCAGCAGTGAGGGGACAGGGGGCTCACCCCTCCACTTT.

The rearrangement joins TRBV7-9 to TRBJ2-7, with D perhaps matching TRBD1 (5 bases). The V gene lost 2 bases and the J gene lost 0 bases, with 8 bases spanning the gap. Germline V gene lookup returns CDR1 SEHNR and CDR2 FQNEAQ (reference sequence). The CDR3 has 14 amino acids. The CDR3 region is CASSLRGYSYEQYF. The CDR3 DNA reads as TGTGCCAGCAGCTTAAGGGGCTACTCCTACGAGCAGTACTTC.

Written as DNA, the CDR3 is TGTGCCAGCAGTCTGGACAGACTCCAAACCTACAATGAGCAGTTCTTC. This translates into CASSLDRLQTYNEQFF. The gene calls are TRBV27 and TRBJ2-1; possible D gene TRBD1, 6 bases. Germline CDR1 and CDR2: MNHEY and SMNVEV (reference sequence). V lost 5 bases, J lost 2 bases, and 16 bases lay in between. CDR3 length: 16 amino acids.

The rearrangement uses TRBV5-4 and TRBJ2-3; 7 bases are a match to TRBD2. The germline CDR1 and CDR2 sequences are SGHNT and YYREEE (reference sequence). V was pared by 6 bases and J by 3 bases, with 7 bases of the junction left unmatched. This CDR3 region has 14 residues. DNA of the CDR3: TGTGCCAGCAACCCGGGAGGTATTACAGATACGCAGTATTTT. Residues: CASNPGGITDTQYF.

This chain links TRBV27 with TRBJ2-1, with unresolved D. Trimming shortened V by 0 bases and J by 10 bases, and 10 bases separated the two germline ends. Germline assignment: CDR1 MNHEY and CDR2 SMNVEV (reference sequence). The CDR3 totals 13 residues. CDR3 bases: TGTGCCAGCAGTTTATCGTACTTCCGGGAGCAGTTCTTC. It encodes CASSLSYFREQFF.

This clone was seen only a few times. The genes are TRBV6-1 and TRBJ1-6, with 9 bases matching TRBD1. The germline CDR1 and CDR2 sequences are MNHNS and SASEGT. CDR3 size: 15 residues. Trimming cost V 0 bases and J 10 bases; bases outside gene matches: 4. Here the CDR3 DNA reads TGTGCCAGCAGTGAAGCACAGGGGGCCCAGTCACCCCTCCACTTT. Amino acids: CASSEAQGAQSPLHF.